This T cell receptor beta chain was captured by sequencing in a study of PD-1 blockade in classical Hodgkin lymphoma (dated by TCRdb to the early 2020s). Study-wide context: Nivolumab dosing was 3 mg/kg intravenously every 2 weeks, continuing until either disease progression or unacceptable toxicity. The study used CyTOF and TCR beta sequencing to define a peripheral blood immune signature of response to PD-1 blockade in classical Hodgkin lymphoma.

The germline V gene specifies SGHRS as CDR1 and YFSETQ as CDR2. Unmatched junction bases come to 4, with V trimmed by 4 bases and J by 4 bases. Counted from cysteine to phenylalanine, this CDR3 has 14 amino acids. CDR3 DNA is the only sequence kept; it has 42 bases, read in frame from the first base. The time point label on this specimen signifies: cycle 2 day 1 (C2D1) of nivolumab. Every trial patient had relapsed after autologous stem cell transplantation, and cohorts A, B and C differed in prior brentuximab vedotin exposure. The trial cohort comprised 60 or so patients with relapsed/refractory classical Hodgkin lymphoma whose best overall responses were complete response, partial response or progressive disease. Trial patients were treated with single-agent nivolumab in the multi-cohort phase II CheckMate 205 trial. An independent review committee assessed best overall response by applying the 2007 International Working Group response criteria. Trial PBMCs were collected immediately before nivolumab initiation (C1D1) and during therapy at cycle 2 day 1 and cycle 4 day 1. Peripheral blood was collected in 8 mL Vacutainer Cell Preparation Tubes, from which PBMCs were isolated by centrifugation and then cryopreserved.

As regards this clone: Its antigen is currently not known. No much larger clone exists at a distance of one base, and base qualities are not known. Other DNA sequences within the sample encode an identical CDR3.

What the research found in general, with its limitations: Among trial patients, those achieving complete response had baseline diversity similar to that of newly diagnosed patients, while diversity was significantly lower in partial responders and progressors. Baseline TCR diversity was reported to be lower in newly diagnosed patients than in healthy donors and to be lower still in relapsed/refractory patients. The study was limited to a single clinical trial cohort, and causes of repertoire differences, possibly disease activity or prior therapy, remained undefined. Lower diversity was observed in patients in whom nivolumab was started less than 1 year after ASCT, and these patients were excluded from later analyses so that confounding by immune reconstitution would be avoided. A significant rise by C4D1 was seen in CD4+ but not CD8+ TCR diversity (p=0.0027 vs p=0.16), with the rise being most apparent in complete responders (p=0.02).

The Qiagen DNeasy kit was used to extract genomic DNA both from unsorted PBMCs and from the negatively selected CD4+ and CD8+ fractions. Using primers that anneal to V and J segments, immunoSEQ multiplex PCR amplified the TCR beta CDR3 regions. Amplification bias was minimized using a synthetic immune receptor repertoire, and residual bias was removed computationally after sequencing. On the study's bioinformatics: Custom Python scripts were used to quantify repertoire diversity as the Shannon entropy index. Unsorted, CD4+ and CD8+ repertoires were analyzed separately, except for combined analyses in which CD4+ and CD8+ sequences were merged in silico. A clone was considered expanded if an increase in frequency of at least 2-fold after treatment relative to C1D1 was found, and a pseudocount of 0.5 was applied to clones undetected at baseline. Clones with 0 or 1 copy at C1D1 were classified as singleton clones, and clones with 2 or more copies were classified as non-singleton clones. Clones expanded in unsorted samples were labelled as CD4+, CD8+ or unknown by matching protein sequences in sorted samples from the same patient. Wilcoxon tests were applied to paired samples to test diversity changes from C1D1 to C4D1. TCRdb holds this immuneACCESS table with in-frame rearrangements only. Some clones are missing; in checked studies, unresolved V genes explain under half, and the rest has no known cause. The V and J calls and clone size come from that table; D and trimming were worked out from the DNA. Here the sample has around 60,000 clones; more than 75% occur a single time. The top ten clonotypes cover about 5.8% of the sample.

This TCR was recovered from a human donor with classical Hodgkin lymphoma. The source material was peripheral blood mononuclear cells (PBMCs), sampled before the second cycle of nivolumab. The chain couples TRBV5-1 to TRBJ1-5, and 8 bases in between align with TRBD1. The nucleotide sequence reads TGCGCCAGCAGCCCGGGACAGGAGAATCAGCCCCAGCATTTT. This yields the protein CASSPGQENQPQHF.